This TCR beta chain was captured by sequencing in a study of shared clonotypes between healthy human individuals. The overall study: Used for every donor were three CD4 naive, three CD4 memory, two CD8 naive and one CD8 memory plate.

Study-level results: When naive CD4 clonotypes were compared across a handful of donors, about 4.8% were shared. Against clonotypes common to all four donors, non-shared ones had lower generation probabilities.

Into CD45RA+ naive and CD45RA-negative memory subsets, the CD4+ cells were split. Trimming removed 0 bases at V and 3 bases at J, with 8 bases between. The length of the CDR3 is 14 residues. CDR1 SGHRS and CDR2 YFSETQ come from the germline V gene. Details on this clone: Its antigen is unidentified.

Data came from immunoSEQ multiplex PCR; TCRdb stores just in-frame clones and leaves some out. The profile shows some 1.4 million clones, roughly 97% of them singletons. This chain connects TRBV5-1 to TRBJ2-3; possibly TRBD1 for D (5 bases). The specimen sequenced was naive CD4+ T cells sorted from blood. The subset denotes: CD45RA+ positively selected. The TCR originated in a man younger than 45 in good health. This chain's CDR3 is CASSLEKGTDTQYF. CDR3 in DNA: TGCGCCAGCAGCTTGGAGAAGGGGACAGATACGCAGTATTTT.